Given below is one T cell receptor (beta chain) in context. Germline lookup yields CDR1 SGHRS and CDR2 YFSETQ. The CDR3 sequence is 13 residues long. V lost 1 base and J 8 bases, leaving 12 bases between the germline ends. These data originate in a study of PD-L1 blockade in urothelial cancer. Study background: Investigators checked blood 3 weeks (second dose) and 6 weeks after treatment start. Counts from blood samples showed a median of 141,255 T cells.

Assay: immunoSEQ multiplex PCR; the TCRdb copy retains only in-frame clones and omits some. The sample lists roughly 50,000 clones, 65% to 85% occurring once. Time point denoted: peripheral blood 6 weeks after treatment start. The chain links TRBV5-1 to TRBJ1-2; D perhaps matches TRBD1 (5 bases). Sequencing used PBMCs, obtained around atezolizumab (anti-PD-L1) treatment. The sequence derives from a man aged 65 to 85 with urothelial cancer. In DNA, the CDR3 is TGCGCCAGCAGCTTGCCAGGGCTGGAAGGCTACACCTTC. Translating gives CASSLPGLEGYTF.